Below, one T cell receptor (beta chain) is given with its context. This CDR3 spans 9 amino acids. Trimming cost V 5 bases and J 6 bases, with 4 bases left between them. From germline, CDR1 is SQVTM and CDR2 ANQGSEA. The sample is drawn from a study of shared T cell receptors in the human thymus. Only in-frame clones appear in the TCRdb table, and some are missing; sequencing was by immunoSEQ multiplex PCR. The table shows over 450,000 clones, with around 78% occurring only once. The sample was also linked to a second study, of human thymus T cells.

J is TRBJ1-2 and V is TRBV29-1; D is unclear. This receptor was identified in a boy under three years old with a congenital heart defect. Material for sequencing was thymocytes. The CDR3 DNA is TGCAGCGTTCCAGATGGCTACACCTTC. Translation: CSVPDGYTF.